Each of the 16 T cell receptor beta chains below was sequenced from the same sample in a study of cytomegalovirus exposure and HLA in healthy donors. The PCR was carried out with 60 Vbeta primers and 13 Jbeta primers. Assay used: immunoSEQ multiplex PCR; TCRdb lists only in-frame clones, some missing. The sample has around 130,000 clones, about four fifths seen once. Sequencing input: PBMCs. These receptors originate from a man under 40 in good health and CMV-seronegative.

This sequence joins TRBV30 and TRBJ1-1, with 10 bases aligning to TRBD1. The CDR3 totals 13 residues. Germline CDR1 GTSNPN, CDR2 SVGIG (reference sequence). V trimming: 2 bases; J trimming: 11 bases; junction bases outside the gene matches: 8. The CDR3: CAWSPDRGRVAFF. DNA of the CDR3: TGTGCCTGGAGTCCCGACAGGGGGCGGGTGGCTTTCTTT.

The rearrangement uses TRBV30 and TRBJ2-7, with D uncertain. Trimming cost V 2 bases and J 4 bases, with 6 bases left between them. The CDR3 loop spans 11 amino acids. Germline CDR1 GTSNPN, CDR2 SVGIG (reference sequence). This chain's CDR3 is CAWSFGYEQYF. DNA for the CDR3: TGTGCCTGGAGTTTCGGGTACGAGCAGTACTTC.

The genes are TRBV30 and TRBJ2-2; tentatively, D is TRBD1 (5 bases). This CDR3 is 14 amino acids long. Trimming left V 4 bases short and J 4 bases short, with 13 bases between. From germline, CDR1 is GTSNPN and CDR2 SVGIG (reference sequence). CDR3 in DNA: TGTGCCTGGATTCATTCAGGGATCACCGGGGAGCTGTTTTTT. Protein product: CAWIHSGITGELFF. Drawing the rest from reference TRBV30 and TRBJ2-2, the complete variable domain is SQTIHQWPATLVQPVGSPLSLECTVEGTSNPNLYWYRQAAGRGLQLLFYSVGIGQISSEVPQNLSASRPQDRQFILSSKKLLLSDSGFYLCAWIHSGITGELFFGEGSRLTVL.

Only one count was recorded for this clone. The chain recombines TRBV25-1 with TRBJ1-1; a possible D gene is TRBD1 (5 bases). V was cut by 6 bases and J by 2 bases, with 13 bases left in between. This CDR3 contains 14 residues. CDR1 and CDR2 from the germline V gene are MGHDK and SYGVNS. The CDR3 DNA follows: TGTGCCAGCAGGGACACCAAAGTAAACACTGAAGCTTTCTTT. As protein: CASRDTKVNTEAFF.

J is TRBJ2-2 and V is TRBV15, with D possibly being TRBD2 (5 bases). Between the trimmed V and J ends, which lost 1 base and 7 bases, there was a span of 16 bases. CDR3 length: 16 amino acids. The V gene's germline CDR1 is LNHNV and CDR2 YYDKDF (reference sequence). The CDR3: CATSRVAHGVIGELFF. The CDR3 DNA reads as TGTGCCACCAGCAGAGTTGCCCACGGGGTTATCGGGGAGCTGTTTTTT.

The chain is built from TRBV9 and TRBJ2-3; 9 nucleotides agree with TRBD2. The CDR3 totals 15 residues. V shed 4 bases, J shed 0 bases, and the junction held 3 bases outside the gene matches. Germline CDR1 reads SGDLS; CDR2 reads YYNGEE. CDR3 in DNA: TGTGCCAGCAGCACGCGGGAGGGCAGCACAGATACGCAGTATTTT. Residues: CASSTREGSTDTQYF.

The table lists this clone with a few counts. The gene calls are TRBV27 and TRBJ2-3; 7 bases are a match to TRBD1. Germline loops: CDR1 MNHEY, CDR2 SMNVEV (reference sequence). With V trimmed by 5 bases and J by 10 bases, 12 bases remained unmatched. CDR3 length: 14 residues. In DNA, the CDR3 is TGTGCCAGCAGTATGTTACAGGGGAGTGAGTCGCAGTATTTT. It translates to CASSMLQGSESQYF.

The gene calls are TRBV2 and TRBJ2-7, with a weak D call TRBD2 (6 bases). In germline, CDR1 is SNHLY, CDR2 FYNNEI. V lost 1 base and J lost 3, with 13 bases in between. The CDR3 has 15 amino acids. CDR3 in DNA: TGTGCCAGCAGTGAAGGCAGCGGGTGGGGCTACGAGCAGTACTTC. The encoded protein is CASSEGSGWGYEQYF.

The rearrangement links TRBV5-1 to TRBJ2-3; a weak D match, TRBD2 (6 bases). V was cut by 5 bases and J by 1 base, with 14 bases left in between. Germline V CDR1 and CDR2: SGHRS, YFSETQ. The CDR3 length is 15 residues. CDR3 amino acids: CASSLSGGGTDTQYF. The CDR3 nucleotides are TGCGCCAGCAGTTTGTCCGGGGGAGGCACAGATACGCAGTATTTT.

The chain carries TRBV27 and TRBJ1-4; the D is unclear. Between the trimmed V and J ends, which lost 6 bases and 1 base, there was a span of 12 bases. This CDR3 is built from 15 residues. CDR1 and CDR2 (germline): MNHEY, SMNVEV (reference sequence). The DNA for the CDR3 is TGTGCCAGCAGCCCTTACACCTTAACTAATGAAAAACTGTTTTTT. The encoded protein is CASSPYTLTNEKLFF.

The chain is built from TRBV9 and TRBJ1-4, with D perhaps TRBD1 (6 bases). The CDR3 has 14 amino acids. Trimming took off 3 bases at V and 8 bases at J, with 14 bases between the two ends. Per germline, CDR1 SGDLS and CDR2 YYNGEE. CDR3 coding DNA: TGTGCCAGCAGCGCACGGACAGCCGGGGAAAAACTGTTTTTT. Residues: CASSARTAGEKLFF. Full variable domain (outside the CDR3, taken from reference TRBV9 and TRBJ1-4): DSGVTQTPKHLITATGQRVTLRCSPRSGDLSVYWYQQSLDQGLQFLIQYYNGEERAKGNILERFSAQQFPDLHSELNLSSLELGDSALYFCASSARTAGEKLFFGSGTQLSVL.

The chain has TRBV2 and TRBJ1-6, with 9 nucleotides matching TRBD1. Germline V CDR1 and CDR2: SNHLY, FYNNEI. V trimming: 7 bases; J trimming: 9 bases; junction bases outside the gene matches: 7. This CDR3 contains 14 residues. The CDR3 is CASIPTGGSSPLHF. The CDR3, as DNA: TGTGCCAGCATTCCGACAGGGGGTAGTTCACCCCTCCACTTT.

V is TRBV4-1 and J is TRBJ1-1; no firm D call. Germline values: CDR1 MGHRA, CDR2 YSYEKL. The CDR3 runs 14 residues. V lost 2 bases and J 1 base, leaving 8 bases between the germline ends. In nucleotides, the CDR3 is TGCGCCAGCAGCCAACCTCTTAGGAACACTGAAGCTTTCTTT. Encoded protein: CASSQPLRNTEAFF.

This clone was detected only once. This CDR3 is CASSSLGEGNQPQHF. The CDR3 nucleotides read TGTGCCAGCAGCTCTCTCGGGGAGGGCAATCAGCCCCAGCATTTT. The chain recombines TRBV7-8 with TRBJ1-5; D is uncertain. The CDR3 loop spans 15 amino acids. Germline CDR1 and CDR2: SGHVS and FQNEAQ. The V end was cut by 4 bases, the J end by 2 bases, with 12 bases between.

The rearrangement joins TRBV5-8 to TRBJ1-2; 9 nucleotides line up with TRBD1. Germline CDR1 is SGHTS and CDR2 is YDEGEE. V was clipped by 2 bases and J by 2 bases; unmatched bases: 10. The CDR3 is made up of 17 amino acids. Here the CDR3 reads CASSFDTPGQGNYGYTF. The CDR3 DNA reads as TGTGCCAGCAGCTTCGATACCCCGGGACAGGGAAACTATGGCTACACCTTC.

The V and J genes are TRBV4-2 and TRBJ2-1, with a weak D call TRBD1 (5 bases). The germline V gene has CDR1 LGHNA and CDR2 YNFKEQ. V shed 4 bases and J shed 6 bases, with 10 bases lying between them. This CDR3 has 13 residues. CDR3 bases: TGTGCCAGCAGCCGACAGAAGACCAATGAGCAGTTCTTC. The encoded protein is CASSRQKTNEQFF.